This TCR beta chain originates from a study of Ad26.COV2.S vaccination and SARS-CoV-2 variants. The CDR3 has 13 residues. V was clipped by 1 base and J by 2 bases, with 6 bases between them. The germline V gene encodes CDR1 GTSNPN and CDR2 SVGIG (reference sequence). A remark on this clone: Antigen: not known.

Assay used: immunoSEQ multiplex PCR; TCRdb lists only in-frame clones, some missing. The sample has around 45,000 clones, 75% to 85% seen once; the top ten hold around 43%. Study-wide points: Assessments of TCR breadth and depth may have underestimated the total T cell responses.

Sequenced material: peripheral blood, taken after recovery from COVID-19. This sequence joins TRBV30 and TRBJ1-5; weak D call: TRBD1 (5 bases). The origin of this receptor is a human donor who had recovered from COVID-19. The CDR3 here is CAWSEQGNQPQHF. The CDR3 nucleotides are TGTGCCTGGAGTGAACAGGGCAATCAGCCCCAGCATTTT.